This TCR beta chain was recorded in a study of identical twins. Study-wide points: Findings depended on cross-sectional statistics rather than tracking the same donors. Weaker excess twin sharing was seen among beta out-of-frame sequences. Insertions were reduced in abundant cord blood beta clonotypes but not in memory repertoires.

This clonotype was observed many times. Antigen: not known. Template switching supplied a universal primer site; unique molecular identifiers were carried on the cDNA. A single record per CDR3 protein comes from TCRdb applying MiXCR to the 5' RACE reads. The table has 210,000 or so distinct CDR3 sequences, more than 6.5% seen once; the top ten hold less than 2%. The CDR3 is 12 residues long. Trimming cost V 5 bases and J 5 bases; bases outside gene matches: 1. The germline CDR1 and CDR2 sequences are MDHEN and SYDVKM. This sample was shared with a second study, whose subject was yellow fever vaccine responses in identical twins.

This receptor was identified in a woman aged 18-35 years in good health. V gene TRBV28 combines with J gene TRBJ1-1, with TRBD1 matching 8 bases. The sequencing input was memory (CD45RO+) T cells sorted from blood. This CDR3 reads CASSTGGTEAFF. The DNA of the CDR3 is TGTGCCAGCAGTACAGGGGGAACTGAAGCTTTCTTT. Complete variable domain (other parts from reference TRBV28 and TRBJ1-1): DVKVTQSSRYLVKRTGEKVFLECVQDMDHENMFWYRQDPGLGLRLIYFSYDVKMKEKGDIPEGYSVSREKKERFSLILESASTNQTSMYLCASSTGGTEAFFGQGTRLTVV.